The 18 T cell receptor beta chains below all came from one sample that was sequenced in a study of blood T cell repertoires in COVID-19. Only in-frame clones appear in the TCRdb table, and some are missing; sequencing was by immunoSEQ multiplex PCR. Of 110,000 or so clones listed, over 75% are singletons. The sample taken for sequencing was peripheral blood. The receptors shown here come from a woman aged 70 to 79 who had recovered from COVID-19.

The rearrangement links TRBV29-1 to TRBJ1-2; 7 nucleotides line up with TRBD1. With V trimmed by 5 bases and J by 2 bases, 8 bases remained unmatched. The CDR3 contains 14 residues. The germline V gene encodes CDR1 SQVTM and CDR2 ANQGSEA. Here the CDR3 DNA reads TGCAGCGTTCTAACCCCGACAGGGAACTATGGCTACACCTTC. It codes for CSVLTPTGNYGYTF.

The CDR3 protein is CASSPTGGSSYEQYF. The CDR3 DNA reads TGTGCCAGCAGCCCAACAGGGGGCAGCTCCTACGAGCAGTACTTC. This rearrangement joins TRBV7-2 to TRBJ2-7; 9 positions match TRBD1. The CDR3 has 15 amino acids. Germline V gene sequence: CDR1 SGHTA, CDR2 FQGNSA. The junction had 5 bases not matched to a gene; V was cut back by 5 bases and J by 0 bases.

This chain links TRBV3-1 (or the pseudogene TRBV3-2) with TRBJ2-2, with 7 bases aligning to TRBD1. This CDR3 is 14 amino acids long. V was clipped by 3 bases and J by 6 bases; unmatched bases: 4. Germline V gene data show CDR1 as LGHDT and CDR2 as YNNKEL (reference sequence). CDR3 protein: CASSHPGGAGELFF. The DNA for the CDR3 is TGTGCCAGCAGCCACCCAGGGGGAGCCGGGGAGCTGTTTTTT.

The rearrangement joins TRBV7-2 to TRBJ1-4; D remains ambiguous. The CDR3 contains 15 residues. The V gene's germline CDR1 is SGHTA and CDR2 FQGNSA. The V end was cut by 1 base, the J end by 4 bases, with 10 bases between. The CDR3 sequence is CASSLGLGRNEKLFF. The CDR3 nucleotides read TGTGCCAGCAGCTTAGGTCTTGGGCGTAATGAAAAACTGTTTTTT.

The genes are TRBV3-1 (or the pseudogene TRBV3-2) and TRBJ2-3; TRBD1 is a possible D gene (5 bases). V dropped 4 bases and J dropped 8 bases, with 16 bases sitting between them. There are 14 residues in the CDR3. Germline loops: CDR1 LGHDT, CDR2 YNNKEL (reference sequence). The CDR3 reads CASSPDPDRPTQYF. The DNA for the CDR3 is TGTGCCAGCAGCCCTGATCCCGACAGACCTACGCAGTATTTT.

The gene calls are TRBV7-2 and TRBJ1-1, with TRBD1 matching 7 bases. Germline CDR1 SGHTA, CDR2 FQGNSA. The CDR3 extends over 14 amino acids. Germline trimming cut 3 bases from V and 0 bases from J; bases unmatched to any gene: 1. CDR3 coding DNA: TGTGCCAGCAGCTTCGGGACAGTGAACACTGAAGCTTTCTTT. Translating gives CASSFGTVNTEAFF.

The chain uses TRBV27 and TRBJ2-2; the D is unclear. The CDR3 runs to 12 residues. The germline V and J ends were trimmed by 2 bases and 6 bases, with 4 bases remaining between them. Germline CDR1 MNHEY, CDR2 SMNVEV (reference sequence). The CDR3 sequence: CASSLIAGELFF. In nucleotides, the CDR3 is TGTGCCAGCAGTTTAATCGCCGGGGAGCTGTTTTTT.

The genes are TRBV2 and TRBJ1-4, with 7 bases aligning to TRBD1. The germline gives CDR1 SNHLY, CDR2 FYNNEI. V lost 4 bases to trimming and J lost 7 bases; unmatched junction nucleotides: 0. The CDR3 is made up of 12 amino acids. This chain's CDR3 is CASSGQGEKLFF. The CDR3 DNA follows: TGTGCCAGCAGTGGACAGGGTGAAAAACTGTTTTTT. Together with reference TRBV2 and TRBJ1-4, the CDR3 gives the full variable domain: EPEVTQTPSHQVTQMGQEVILRCVPISNHLYFYWYRQILGQKVEFLVSFYNNEISEKSEIFDDQFSVERPDGSNFTLKIRSTKLEDSAMYFCASSGQGEKLFFGSGTQLSVL.

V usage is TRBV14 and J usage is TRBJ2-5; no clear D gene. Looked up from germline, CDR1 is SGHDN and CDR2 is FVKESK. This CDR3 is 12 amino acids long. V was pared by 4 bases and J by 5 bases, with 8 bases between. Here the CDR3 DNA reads TGTGCCAGCAGCCTTTCTTTGGAGACCCAGTACTTC. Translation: CASSLSLETQYF.

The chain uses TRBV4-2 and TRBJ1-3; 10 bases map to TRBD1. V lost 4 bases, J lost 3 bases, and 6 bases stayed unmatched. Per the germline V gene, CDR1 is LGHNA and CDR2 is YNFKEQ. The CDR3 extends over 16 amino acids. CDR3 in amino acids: CASSLRDRGVGNTIYF. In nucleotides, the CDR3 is TGTGCCAGCAGCCTACGGGACAGGGGCGTTGGAAACACCATATATTTT.

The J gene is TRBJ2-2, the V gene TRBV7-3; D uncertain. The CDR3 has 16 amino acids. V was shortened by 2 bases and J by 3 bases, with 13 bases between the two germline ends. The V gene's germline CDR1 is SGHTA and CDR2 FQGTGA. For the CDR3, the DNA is TGTGCCAGCAGCTTATACGAACCCCGGGACACCGGGGAGCTGTTTTTT. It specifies CASSLYEPRDTGELFF.

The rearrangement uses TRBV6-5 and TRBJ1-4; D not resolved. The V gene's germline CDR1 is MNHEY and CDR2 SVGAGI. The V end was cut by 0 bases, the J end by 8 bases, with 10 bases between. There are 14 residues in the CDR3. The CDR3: CASSYSRVLEKLFF. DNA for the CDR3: TGTGCCAGCAGTTACTCGAGGGTATTGGAAAAACTGTTTTTT.

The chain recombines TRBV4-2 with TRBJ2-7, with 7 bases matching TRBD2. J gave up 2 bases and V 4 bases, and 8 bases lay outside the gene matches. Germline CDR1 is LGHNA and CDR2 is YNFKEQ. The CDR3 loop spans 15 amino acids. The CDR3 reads CASSLRLGGAYEQYF. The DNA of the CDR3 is TGTGCCAGCAGCCTCCGTCTGGGGGGGGCCTACGAGCAGTACTTC.

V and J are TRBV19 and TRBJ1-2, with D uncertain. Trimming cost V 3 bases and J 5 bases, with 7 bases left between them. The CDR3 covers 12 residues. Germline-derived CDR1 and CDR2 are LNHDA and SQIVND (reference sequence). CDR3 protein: CASSIRGYGYTF. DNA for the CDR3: TGTGCCAGTAGTATTAGAGGTTATGGCTACACCTTC.

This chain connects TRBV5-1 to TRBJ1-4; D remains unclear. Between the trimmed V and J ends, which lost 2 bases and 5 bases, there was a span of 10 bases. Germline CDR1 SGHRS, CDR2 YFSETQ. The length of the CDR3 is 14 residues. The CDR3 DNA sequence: TGCGCCAGCAGCTTCGGGAACCAAAATGAAAAACTGTTTTTT. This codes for CASSFGNQNEKLFF.

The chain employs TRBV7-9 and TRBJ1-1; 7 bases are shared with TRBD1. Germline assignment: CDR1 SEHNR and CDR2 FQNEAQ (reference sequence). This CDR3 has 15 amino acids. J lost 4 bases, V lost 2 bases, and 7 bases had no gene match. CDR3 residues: CASSLQTGAGTEAFF. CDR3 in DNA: TGTGCCAGCAGCTTACAAACAGGGGCGGGCACTGAAGCTTTCTTT.

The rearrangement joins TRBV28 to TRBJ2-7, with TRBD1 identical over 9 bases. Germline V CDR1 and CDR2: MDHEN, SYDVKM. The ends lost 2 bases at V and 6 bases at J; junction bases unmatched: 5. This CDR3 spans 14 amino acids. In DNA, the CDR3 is TGTGCCAGCAGTTTACGACAGGGGGTACGCGAGCAGTACTTC. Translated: CASSLRQGVREQYF.

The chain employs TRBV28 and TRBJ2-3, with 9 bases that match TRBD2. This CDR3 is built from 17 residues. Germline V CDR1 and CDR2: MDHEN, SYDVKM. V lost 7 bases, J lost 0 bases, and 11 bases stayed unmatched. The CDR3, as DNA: TGTGCCAGCAAAGTTGTCTCTCTAGCGGGGAGCACAGATACGCAGTATTTT. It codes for CASKVVSLAGSTDTQYF.